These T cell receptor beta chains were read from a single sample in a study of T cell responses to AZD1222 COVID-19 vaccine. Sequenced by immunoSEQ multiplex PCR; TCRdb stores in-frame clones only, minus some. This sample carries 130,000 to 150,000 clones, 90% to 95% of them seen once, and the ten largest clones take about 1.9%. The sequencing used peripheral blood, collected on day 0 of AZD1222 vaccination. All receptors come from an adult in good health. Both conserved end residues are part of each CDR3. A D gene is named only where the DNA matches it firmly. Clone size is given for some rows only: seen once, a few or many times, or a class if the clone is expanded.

CDR3 protein: CASSLVRGNQPQHF; CDR3 DNA: TGTGCCAGCAGTTTAGTTCGGGGCAATCAGCCCCAGCATTTT; D gene: -; clone size: -; J gene: TRBJ1-5; V gene: TRBV27
CDR3 protein: CASSQASDGNTIYF; CDR3 DNA: TGTGCCAGCAGCCAAGCCTCTGATGGAAACACCATATATTTT; D gene: -; clone size: once; J gene: TRBJ1-3; V gene: TRBV3-1/TRBV3-2
CDR3 protein: CASRWAVARTDTQYF; CDR3 DNA: TGTGCCAGCAGGTGGGCAGTAGCCCGCACAGATACGCAGTATTTT; D gene: -; clone size: -; J gene: TRBJ2-3; V gene: TRBV6-5
CDR3 protein: CASSEVGVFGISPLHF; CDR3 DNA: TGTGCCAGCAGTGAAGTGGGGGTCTTCGGAATTTCACCCCTCCACTTT; D gene: -; clone size: once; J gene: TRBJ1-6; V gene: TRBV6-1
CDR3 protein: CASSYKRGTFEKLFF; CDR3 DNA: TGTGCCAGCAGTTACAAGAGGGGTACGTTTGAAAAACTGTTTTTT; D gene: -; clone size: -; J gene: TRBJ1-4; V gene: TRBV6-5
CDR3 protein: CASSEYGLAVQETQYF; CDR3 DNA: TGTGCCAGCAGTGAATATGGCCTAGCGGTTCAAGAGACCCAGTACTTC; D gene: TRBD2; clone size: -; J gene: TRBJ2-5; V gene: TRBV25-1
CDR3 protein: CASSLAGHSNQPQHF; CDR3 DNA: TGTGCCAGCAGCTTAGCGGGTCATAGCAATCAGCCCCAGCATTTT; D gene: -; clone size: -; J gene: TRBJ1-5; V gene: TRBV7-9
CDR3 protein: CASSLEASEAFF; CDR3 DNA: TGTGCCAGCAGCCTAGAGGCTAGCGAAGCTTTCTTT; D gene: -; clone size: -; J gene: TRBJ1-1; V gene: TRBV11-2
CDR3 protein: CSVEVRQVAPDTQYF; CDR3 DNA: TGCAGCGTTGAAGTGAGACAGGTCGCTCCAGATACGCAGTATTTT; D gene: -; clone size: -; J gene: TRBJ2-3; V gene: TRBV29-1
CDR3 protein: CATMGPIIVSGNTIYF; CDR3 DNA: TGTGCCACCATGGGACCCATTATTGTATCTGGAAACACCATATATTTT; D gene: -; clone size: -; J gene: TRBJ1-3; V gene: TRBV24-1
CDR3 protein: CASSLDYEQYF; CDR3 DNA: TGCGCCAGCAGCTTGGACTACGAGCAGTACTTC; D gene: -; clone size: few; J gene: TRBJ2-7; V gene: TRBV5-1
CDR3 protein: CASSPRTGANTEAFF; CDR3 DNA: TGTGCCAGCAGCCCCCGGACAGGGGCGAACACTGAAGCTTTCTTT; D gene: TRBD1; clone size: -; J gene: TRBJ1-1; V gene: TRBV9
CDR3 protein: CASSVTPRTGNEKLFF; CDR3 DNA: TGTGCCAGCAGCGTAACCCCTCGGACAGGGAACGAAAAACTGTTTTTT; D gene: TRBD1; clone size: -; J gene: TRBJ1-4; V gene: TRBV9
CDR3 protein: CARLQKGVGNQPQHF; CDR3 DNA: TGTGCCAGACTTCAAAAGGGGGTAGGCAATCAGCCCCAGCATTTT; D gene: -; clone size: -; J gene: TRBJ1-5; V gene: TRBV24-1
CDR3 protein: CASSPPGRPGPGELFF; CDR3 DNA: TGCGCCAGCAGCCCTCCGGGACGGCCGGGTCCCGGGGAGCTGTTTTTT; D gene: -; clone size: -; J gene: TRBJ2-2; V gene: TRBV5-1
CDR3 protein: CASSGVSGRLDEQFF; CDR3 DNA: TGTGCCAGCAGTGGCGTTAGCGGGAGGTTGGATGAGCAGTTCTTC; D gene: TRBD2; clone size: -; J gene: TRBJ2-1; V gene: TRBV9
CDR3 protein: CAWSVGSYNEQFF; CDR3 DNA: TGTGCCTGGAGTGTCGGCTCCTACAATGAGCAGTTCTTC; D gene: -; clone size: -; J gene: TRBJ2-1; V gene: TRBV30
CDR3 protein: CASSLGPPQGMNTEAFF; CDR3 DNA: TGTGCCAGCAGCTTGGGACCGCCGCAGGGGATGAACACTGAAGCTTTCTTT; D gene: -; clone size: -; J gene: TRBJ1-1; V gene: TRBV5-6
CDR3 protein: CATSRERASGKFNEQFF; CDR3 DNA: TGTGCCACCAGCAGAGAGAGGGCTAGCGGGAAGTTCAATGAGCAGTTCTTC; D gene: TRBD2; clone size: -; J gene: TRBJ2-1; V gene: TRBV15
CDR3 protein: CASSLMLTNEKLFF; CDR3 DNA: TGTGCCAGCAGCCTAATGCTGACTAATGAAAAACTGTTTTTT; D gene: -; clone size: once; J gene: TRBJ1-4; V gene: TRBV5-4
CDR3 protein: CASSDPGLEAFF; CDR3 DNA: TGTGCCAGCAGTGACCCTGGCCTTGAAGCTTTCTTT; D gene: -; clone size: -; J gene: TRBJ1-1; V gene: TRBV12-3/TRBV12-4
CDR3 protein: CASSLEGRNYGYTF; CDR3 DNA: TGTGCCAGCAGCTTAGAGGGCAGAAACTATGGCTACACCTTC; D gene: -; clone size: -; J gene: TRBJ1-2; V gene: TRBV7-8
CDR3 protein: CASSLQGAWETQYF; CDR3 DNA: TGTGCCAGCAGCCTCCAGGGAGCGTGGGAGACCCAGTACTTC; D gene: -; clone size: -; J gene: TRBJ2-5; V gene: TRBV3-1/TRBV3-2
CDR3 protein: CASRELGTAMGEKLFF; CDR3 DNA: TGTGCCAGCAGGGAATTAGGGACAGCCATGGGCGAAAAACTGTTTTTT; D gene: TRBD1; clone size: -; J gene: TRBJ1-4; V gene: TRBV6-1
CDR3 protein: CAIRLSGGAYNEQFF; CDR3 DNA: TGTGCCATCAGGCTTAGCGGGGGGGCCTACAATGAGCAGTTCTTC; D gene: TRBD2; clone size: -; J gene: TRBJ2-1; V gene: TRBV10-3
CDR3 protein: CSVDEQGIYGYTF; CDR3 DNA: TGCAGCGTCGACGAACAGGGTATCTATGGCTACACCTTC; D gene: -; clone size: -; J gene: TRBJ1-2; V gene: TRBV29-1
CDR3 protein: CASSLASGGGTGELFF; CDR3 DNA: TGCGCCAGCAGCCTGGCTAGCGGGGGAGGCACCGGGGAGCTGTTTTTT; D gene: TRBD2; clone size: -; J gene: TRBJ2-2; V gene: TRBV5-1
CDR3 protein: CASSPGLGTVF; CDR3 DNA: TGTGCCAGCAGCCCTGGACTGGGCACGGTCTTC; D gene: -; clone size: -; J gene: TRBJ2-1; V gene: TRBV5-4
CDR3 protein: CASRWDSSDTQYF; CDR3 DNA: TGCGCCAGCAGATGGGACAGTTCGGATACGCAGTATTTT; D gene: TRBD1; clone size: once; J gene: TRBJ2-3; V gene: TRBV5-1
CDR3 protein: CASSEDRALSTDTQYF; CDR3 DNA: TGCGCCAGCAGTGAGGACAGGGCCCTTAGCACAGATACGCAGTATTTT; D gene: TRBD1; clone size: -; J gene: TRBJ2-3; V gene: TRBV10-1
CDR3 protein: CASSLGSGPLSGNTIYF; CDR3 DNA: TGTGCCAGCAGCTTAGGATCGGGACCTCTCTCTGGAAACACCATATATTTT; D gene: -; clone size: -; J gene: TRBJ1-3; V gene: TRBV7-7
CDR3 protein: CASTSGGSNTIYF; CDR3 DNA: TGTGCCAGCACTTCGGGGGGCTCAAACACCATATATTTT; D gene: -; clone size: -; J gene: TRBJ1-3; V gene: TRBV2
CDR3 protein: CASSDHREDEQFF; CDR3 DNA: TGCGCCAGCAGCGATCACAGGGAGGATGAGCAGTTCTTC; D gene: -; clone size: -; J gene: TRBJ2-1; V gene: TRBV5-1
CDR3 protein: CASSTNTGSYNSPLHF; CDR3 DNA: TGTGCCAGTAGTACAAACACCGGGAGTTATAATTCACCCCTCCACTTT; D gene: -; clone size: -; J gene: TRBJ1-6; V gene: TRBV19
CDR3 protein: CASSPRDSPTEAFF; CDR3 DNA: TGTGCCAGCAGCCCCCGGGACAGCCCCACTGAAGCTTTCTTT; D gene: TRBD1; clone size: -; J gene: TRBJ1-1; V gene: TRBV16